Listed here are 21 T cell receptor beta chains from one sample, sequenced in a study of response to subunit inactivated influenza vaccine. TCRdb independently ran MiXCR on the RT-PCR reads; one entry per CDR3 protein. In the table there are more than 600,000 distinct CDR3 sequences, around 18% of which are singletons. The sequences come from PBMCs from blood, collected 4 to 6 days after vaccination. Receptors were obtained from a man aged 50 to 60 who received an inactivated influenza vaccine.

The V and J genes are TRBV12-3 or TRBV12-4 and TRBJ2-2, with 12 bases identical to TRBD2. This CDR3 is 15 amino acids long. The junction had 2 bases not matched to a gene; V was cut back by 5 bases and J by 4 bases. CDR3 residues: CASSTSGRTTGELFF. The CDR3 region has the DNA TGTGCCAGCAGTACTAGCGGGAGGACCACCGGGGAGCTGTTTTTT.

The chain uses TRBV6-2 or TRBV6-3 and TRBJ2-1; TRBD1 matches 8 bases. The V and J ends lost 6 bases and 12 bases, in that order; junction bases with no gene match: 19. Germline-derived CDR1 and CDR2 are MNHEY and SVGEGT. The CDR3 loop spans 16 amino acids. The CDR3 protein is CASRTLDRDGGEGQFF. The CDR3 bases are TGTGCCAGCAGAACCTTGGACAGGGATGGCGGAGAAGGGCAGTTCTTC.

This rearrangement joins TRBV5-1 to TRBJ2-1, with 9 bases aligning to TRBD1. Germline lookup yields CDR1 SGHRS and CDR2 YFSETQ. This CDR3 comprises 16 residues. The V and J ends lost 6 bases and 3 bases, in that order; junction bases with no gene match: 10. The CDR3, as DNA: TGCGCCAGCACAATCGGGACAGGGTCTTTCTACAATGAGCAGTTCTTC. Amino acids: CASTIGTGSFYNEQFF. Together with reference TRBV5-1 and TRBJ2-1, the CDR3 gives the full variable domain: KAGVTQTPRYLIKTRGQQVTLSCSPISGHRSVSWYQQTPGQGLQFLFEYFSETQRNKGNFPGRFSGRQFSNSRSEMNVSTLELGDSALYLCASTIGTGSFYNEQFFGPGTRLTVL.

This clonotype was seen only a few times. V gene TRBV12-3 or TRBV12-4 combines with J gene TRBJ2-1; the match to TRBD2 covers 9 bases. The CDR3 has 16 amino acids. The trim removed 6 bases at V and 3 bases at J, leaving 9 bases unmatched. In DNA, the CDR3 is TGTGCCAGCAGGGGAATAGCGGGAGCTGGCTACAATGAGCAGTTCTTC. It translates to CASRGIAGAGYNEQFF.

This clonotype was counted a few times. The chain links TRBV12-3 or TRBV12-4 to TRBJ2-7; TRBD1 aligns across 7 bases. CDR3 length equals 15 residues. V was clipped by 2 bases and J by 3 bases; unmatched bases: 7. CDR3 DNA sequence: TGTGCCAGCAGTTTAAGGGGGACAGCGGACTACGAGCAGTACTTC. This codes for CASSLRGTADYEQYF.

This clonotype was detected only a few times. This chain links TRBV6-2 or TRBV6-3 with TRBJ2-1, with 8 bases lining up with TRBD2. With 1 base clipped from V and 9 bases from J, the junction kept 5 bases outside the gene matches. This CDR3 is built from 14 residues. Germline CDR1 MNHEY, CDR2 SVGEGT. As DNA, the CDR3 is TGTGCCAGCAGTTACTTCGGGAGGGCCAGTGAGCAGTTCTTC. This translates into CASSYFGRASEQFF.

The J gene is TRBJ2-1, the V gene TRBV4-2; possible D gene TRBD2, 6 bases. Germline V gives CDR1 LGHNA, CDR2 YNFKEQ. CDR3 length: 14 residues. Trimming left V 0 bases short and J 8 bases short, with 11 bases between. The CDR3 DNA reads as TGTGCCAGCAGCCAAGAGTGGGGCGGGGATGAGCAGTTCTTC. Encoded protein: CASSQEWGGDEQFF.

At least ten counts were recorded for this clonotype. V is TRBV12-3 or TRBV12-4 and J is TRBJ1-6; TRBD1 matches at 7 bases. This CDR3 has 14 residues. Trimming took 5 bases from V and 7 from J; bases not matched to a gene: 5. The CDR3 protein is CASSPQGTNSPLHF. In DNA form, the CDR3 reads TGTGCCAGCAGTCCACAGGGGACCAATTCACCCCTCCACTTT.

The sample holds a few counts of this clonotype. The CDR3 protein is CSARVALNPGSPLHF. For the CDR3, the DNA is TGCAGTGCTAGAGTAGCTCTCAACCCCGGTTCACCCCTCCACTTT. The chain carries TRBV20-1 and TRBJ1-6; the D is unclear. The V end was cut by 1 base, the J end by 9 bases, with 16 bases between. The CDR3 consists of 15 residues. Germline CDR1 reads DFQATT; CDR2 reads SNEGSKA (reference sequence).

This clonotype was counted between two and nine times. V usage is TRBV29-1 and J usage is TRBJ2-3; the match to TRBD2 covers 9 bases. The CDR3 loop spans 15 amino acids. After removal of 6 bases from V and 0 bases from J, the junction contained 7 bases not matched to a gene. Germline lookup yields CDR1 SQVTM and CDR2 ANQGSEA. CDR3 coding DNA: TGCAGCGTATCGACTAGCGGATCTAGCACAGATACGCAGTATTTT. Its protein product is CSVSTSGSSTDTQYF.

This chain's CDR3 is CASSPFGTSGYVYEQYF. The CDR3 nucleotides are TGTGCCAGTAGTCCATTCGGAACTAGCGGGTATGTCTACGAGCAGTACTTC. The J gene is TRBJ2-7, the V gene TRBV19; 9 nucleotides align to TRBD2. The CDR3 is 17 amino acids. From germline, CDR1 is LNHDA and CDR2 SQIVND (reference sequence). V was clipped by 5 bases and J by 3 bases; unmatched bases: 14.

The V and J genes are TRBV18 and TRBJ2-3; no clear D gene. The germline gives CDR1 KGHSH, CDR2 LQKENI. The CDR3 consists of 13 residues. With 2 bases removed from V and 4 bases from J, the gap between germline ends came to 7 bases. CDR3 region: CASSPDGSDTQYF. DNA of the CDR3: TGTGCCAGCTCACCAGACGGGTCAGATACGCAGTATTTT.

This clonotype was recorded a few times. The genes are TRBV24-1 and TRBJ2-1; the match to TRBD1 covers 7 bases. V gave up 4 bases and J gave up 10 bases; unmatched junction bases: 6. CDR1 is KGHDR, CDR2 SFDVKD, per germline. This CDR3 contains 13 residues. In nucleotides, the CDR3 is TGTGCCACCAGTGACCCTAACAGGGGCGAGCAGTTCTTC. Translating it yields CATSDPNRGEQFF.

This clonotype was picked up a small number of times. This sequence joins TRBV20-1 and TRBJ2-1; the match to TRBD1 covers 8 bases. CDR3 length: 14 amino acids. The germline V gene has CDR1 DFQATT and CDR2 SNEGSKA (reference sequence). The junction had 6 bases not matched to a gene; V was cut back by 2 bases and J by 6 bases. The CDR3 nucleotides read TGCAGTGCTAGACAGGGGGCCCGGGGCAATGAGCAGTTCTTC. Its protein is CSARQGARGNEQFF.

The sample holds a few counts of this clonotype. This chain joins TRBV28 and TRBJ2-7, with a tentative D call TRBD1 (5 bases). The CDR3 is made up of 12 amino acids. Germline assignment: CDR1 MDHEN and CDR2 SYDVKM. V lost 6 bases, J lost 3 bases, and 9 bases lay in between. This CDR3 is CASRDSDYEQYF. CDR3 in DNA: TGTGCCAGCAGAGACAGTGACTACGAGCAGTACTTC.

V gene TRBV20-1 combines with J gene TRBJ2-7, with D unclear. The CDR3 totals 13 residues. Per the germline V gene, CDR1 is DFQATT and CDR2 is SNEGSKA (reference sequence). V lost 2 bases to trimming and J lost 2 bases, with 10 bases between them. CDR3: CSARLITAYEQYF. The CDR3 nucleotides read TGCAGTGCTAGACTGATTACAGCCTACGAGCAGTACTTC.

The chain is built from TRBV5-1 and TRBJ2-2; D gene ambiguous. CDR1 is SGHRS and CDR2 is YFSETQ in the germline V gene. The CDR3 runs to 14 residues. The V gene lost 1 base and the J gene lost 4 bases, with 8 bases spanning the gap. Here the CDR3 reads CASSLPQITGELFF. The CDR3 coding sequence is TGCGCCAGCAGCTTGCCACAGATCACCGGGGAGCTGTTTTTT.

The rearrangement links TRBV28 to TRBJ2-4; 8 bases align to TRBD2. V shed 5 bases, J shed 0 bases, and the junction held 6 bases outside the gene matches. This CDR3 spans 16 amino acids. CDR1 and CDR2 (germline): MDHEN, SYDVKM. CDR3 DNA: TGTGCCAGCAGTCCACTAGCGGTAATAGCCAAAAACATTCAGTACTTC. Translation: CASSPLAVIAKNIQYF.

This clonotype came up many times. The rearrangement joins TRBV20-1 to TRBJ2-1; D is perhaps TRBD2 (6 bases). This CDR3 is 17 amino acids long. V was shortened by 1 base and J by 0 bases, with 16 bases between the two germline ends. CDR1 and CDR2 from the germline V gene are DFQATT and SNEGSKA (reference sequence). In DNA form, the CDR3 reads TGCAGTGCTAGAGCGGGAGCGAGCTTTAGCTCCTACAATGAGCAGTTCTTC. The encoded protein is CSARAGASFSSYNEQFF.

This clonotype has a count of ten or more. This chain joins TRBV5-6 and TRBJ2-2; possibly TRBD1 for D (6 bases). V lost 0 bases to trimming and J lost 7 bases, with 10 bases between them. Germline CDR1 and CDR2: SGHDT and YYEEEE. The CDR3 covers 14 residues. The CDR3 reads CASSLVQGIGELFF. DNA of the CDR3: TGTGCCAGCAGCTTGGTGCAGGGGATCGGGGAGCTGTTTTTT. The full variable domain, in which reference TRBV5-6 and TRBJ2-2 provide the parts outside the CDR3, is DAGVTQSPTHLIKTRGQQVTLRCSPKSGHDTVSWYQQALGQGPQFIFQYYEEEERQRGNFPDRFSGHQFPNYSSELNVNALLLGDSALYLCASSLVQGIGELFFGEGSRLTVL.

This clonotype was seen a single time. Since a much larger clone is just one base distant, this may be a read error. The chain joins TRBV6-1 to TRBJ1-6, with a possible D match to TRBD1 (5 bases). Germline lookup yields CDR1 MNHNS and CDR2 SASEGT. The CDR3 runs 14 residues. CDR3 coding DNA: TGTGCCAGCAGTCGGGAGAGGGGAGGTTCACCCTTCCACTTT. Translated, it gives CASSRERGGSPFHF.